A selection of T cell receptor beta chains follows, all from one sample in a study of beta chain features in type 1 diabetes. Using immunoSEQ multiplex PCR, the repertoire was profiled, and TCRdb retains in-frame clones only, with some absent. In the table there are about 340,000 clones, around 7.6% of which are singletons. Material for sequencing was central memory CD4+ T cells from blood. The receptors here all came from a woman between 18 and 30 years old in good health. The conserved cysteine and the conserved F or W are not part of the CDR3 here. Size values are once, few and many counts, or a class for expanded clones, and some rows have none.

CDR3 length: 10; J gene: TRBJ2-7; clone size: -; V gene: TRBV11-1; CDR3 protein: ASSLNTHEQY
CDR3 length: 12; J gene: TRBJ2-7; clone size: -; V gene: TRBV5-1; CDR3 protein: ASSPGVTKYEQY
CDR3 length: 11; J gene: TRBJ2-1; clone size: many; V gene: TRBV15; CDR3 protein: ATSRHPSDEQF
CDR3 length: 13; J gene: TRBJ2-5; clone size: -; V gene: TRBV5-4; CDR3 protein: ASSPSGPGGETQY
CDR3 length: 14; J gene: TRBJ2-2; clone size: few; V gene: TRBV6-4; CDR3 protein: ASSPFGARDTGELF
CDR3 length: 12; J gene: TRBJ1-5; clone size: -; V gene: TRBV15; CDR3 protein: ATSPEGYNQPQH
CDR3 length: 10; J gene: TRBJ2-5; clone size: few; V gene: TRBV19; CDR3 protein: ASSIFGETQY
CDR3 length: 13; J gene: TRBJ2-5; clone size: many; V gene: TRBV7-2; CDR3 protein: ASSSRWGRGETQY
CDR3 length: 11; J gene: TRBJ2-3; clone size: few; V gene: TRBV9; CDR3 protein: ASSADRADTQY
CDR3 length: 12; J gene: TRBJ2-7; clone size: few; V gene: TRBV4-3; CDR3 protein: ASSRDSQRYEQY
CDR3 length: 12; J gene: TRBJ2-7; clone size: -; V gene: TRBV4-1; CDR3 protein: ASSSWTASYEQY
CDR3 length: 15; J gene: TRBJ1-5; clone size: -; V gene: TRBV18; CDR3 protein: ASSPDRAAYSNQPQH
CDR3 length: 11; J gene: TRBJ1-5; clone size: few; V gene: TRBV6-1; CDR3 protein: ASSESGVQPQH
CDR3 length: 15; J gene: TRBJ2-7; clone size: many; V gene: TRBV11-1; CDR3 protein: ASSSHPTGASIYEQY
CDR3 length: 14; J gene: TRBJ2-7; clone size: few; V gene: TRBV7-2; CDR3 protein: ASSSSRDYPAYEQY
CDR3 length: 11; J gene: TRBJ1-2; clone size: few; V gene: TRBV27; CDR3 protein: ATRERTGYGYT
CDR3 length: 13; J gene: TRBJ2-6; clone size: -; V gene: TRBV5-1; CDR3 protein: ASSLGSSGANVLT
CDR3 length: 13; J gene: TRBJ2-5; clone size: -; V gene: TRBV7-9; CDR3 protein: ASSLNPTMGETQY
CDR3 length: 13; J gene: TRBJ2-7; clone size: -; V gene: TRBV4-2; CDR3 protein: ASSQDGAGSYEQY
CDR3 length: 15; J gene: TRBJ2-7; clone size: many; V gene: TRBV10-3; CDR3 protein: AISERLGAGDAYEQY
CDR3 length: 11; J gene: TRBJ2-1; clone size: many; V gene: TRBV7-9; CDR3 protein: ASSRTHSDEQF
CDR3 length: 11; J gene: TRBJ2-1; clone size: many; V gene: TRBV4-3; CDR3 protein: ASSVSLANEQF
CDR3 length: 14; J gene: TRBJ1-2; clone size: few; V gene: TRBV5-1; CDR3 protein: ASSLGEVTGSVGYT
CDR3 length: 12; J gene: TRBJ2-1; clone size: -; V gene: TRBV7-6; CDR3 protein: ASSLVGDNNEQF
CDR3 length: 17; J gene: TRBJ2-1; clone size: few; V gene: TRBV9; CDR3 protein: ASSVGRRPTGQGMNEQF
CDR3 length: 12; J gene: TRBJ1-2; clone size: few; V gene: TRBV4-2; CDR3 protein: ASSQDLLSGGYT
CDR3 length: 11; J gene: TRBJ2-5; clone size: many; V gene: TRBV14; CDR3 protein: ASSEQVLETQY